The 3 T cell receptor beta chains given below trace back to one sample, sequenced in a study of T cell responses to AZD1222 COVID-19 vaccine. This table comes from immunoSEQ multiplex PCR, and its TCRdb copy is limited to in-frame clones, with some not included. The sample contains about 150,000 clones, around 91% of which appear only once. The source material was peripheral blood, sampled on day 0 of AZD1222 vaccination. The receptors here all came from an adult in good health.

V and J are TRBV7-9 and TRBJ2-7; 7 bases are shared with TRBD1. This CDR3 comprises 14 residues. V lost 3 bases, J lost 0 bases, and 2 bases stayed unmatched. The germline gives CDR1 SEHNR, CDR2 FQNEAQ (reference sequence). The CDR3 sequence is CASSLGQISYEQYV. DNA of the CDR3: TGTGCCAGCAGCTTGGGACAGATCTCCTACGAGCAGTACGTC.

CDR3 DNA sequence: TGTGCCAGCAGTGAATCGGGGTTTCGGTTCACTGGGGCCAACGTCCTGACTTTC. Residues: CASSESGFRFTGANVLTF. The V and J genes are TRBV25-1 and TRBJ2-6, with D possibly matching TRBD2 (5 bases). The CDR3 consists of 18 residues. V shed 1 base and J shed 2 bases, with 15 bases lying between them. Germline V gene lookup returns CDR1 MGHDK and CDR2 SYGVNS.

The genes are TRBV19 and TRBJ1-1, with D possibly TRBD1 on 5 matching bases. The germline V gene encodes CDR1 LNHDA and CDR2 SQIVND (reference sequence). V was cut by 6 bases and J by 6 bases, with 14 bases left in between. This CDR3 has 13 amino acids. The CDR3 coding sequence is TGTGCCAGTAGCTCTGTTGGGGGGGCTGAAGCTTTCTTT. It translates to CASSSVGGAEAFF.